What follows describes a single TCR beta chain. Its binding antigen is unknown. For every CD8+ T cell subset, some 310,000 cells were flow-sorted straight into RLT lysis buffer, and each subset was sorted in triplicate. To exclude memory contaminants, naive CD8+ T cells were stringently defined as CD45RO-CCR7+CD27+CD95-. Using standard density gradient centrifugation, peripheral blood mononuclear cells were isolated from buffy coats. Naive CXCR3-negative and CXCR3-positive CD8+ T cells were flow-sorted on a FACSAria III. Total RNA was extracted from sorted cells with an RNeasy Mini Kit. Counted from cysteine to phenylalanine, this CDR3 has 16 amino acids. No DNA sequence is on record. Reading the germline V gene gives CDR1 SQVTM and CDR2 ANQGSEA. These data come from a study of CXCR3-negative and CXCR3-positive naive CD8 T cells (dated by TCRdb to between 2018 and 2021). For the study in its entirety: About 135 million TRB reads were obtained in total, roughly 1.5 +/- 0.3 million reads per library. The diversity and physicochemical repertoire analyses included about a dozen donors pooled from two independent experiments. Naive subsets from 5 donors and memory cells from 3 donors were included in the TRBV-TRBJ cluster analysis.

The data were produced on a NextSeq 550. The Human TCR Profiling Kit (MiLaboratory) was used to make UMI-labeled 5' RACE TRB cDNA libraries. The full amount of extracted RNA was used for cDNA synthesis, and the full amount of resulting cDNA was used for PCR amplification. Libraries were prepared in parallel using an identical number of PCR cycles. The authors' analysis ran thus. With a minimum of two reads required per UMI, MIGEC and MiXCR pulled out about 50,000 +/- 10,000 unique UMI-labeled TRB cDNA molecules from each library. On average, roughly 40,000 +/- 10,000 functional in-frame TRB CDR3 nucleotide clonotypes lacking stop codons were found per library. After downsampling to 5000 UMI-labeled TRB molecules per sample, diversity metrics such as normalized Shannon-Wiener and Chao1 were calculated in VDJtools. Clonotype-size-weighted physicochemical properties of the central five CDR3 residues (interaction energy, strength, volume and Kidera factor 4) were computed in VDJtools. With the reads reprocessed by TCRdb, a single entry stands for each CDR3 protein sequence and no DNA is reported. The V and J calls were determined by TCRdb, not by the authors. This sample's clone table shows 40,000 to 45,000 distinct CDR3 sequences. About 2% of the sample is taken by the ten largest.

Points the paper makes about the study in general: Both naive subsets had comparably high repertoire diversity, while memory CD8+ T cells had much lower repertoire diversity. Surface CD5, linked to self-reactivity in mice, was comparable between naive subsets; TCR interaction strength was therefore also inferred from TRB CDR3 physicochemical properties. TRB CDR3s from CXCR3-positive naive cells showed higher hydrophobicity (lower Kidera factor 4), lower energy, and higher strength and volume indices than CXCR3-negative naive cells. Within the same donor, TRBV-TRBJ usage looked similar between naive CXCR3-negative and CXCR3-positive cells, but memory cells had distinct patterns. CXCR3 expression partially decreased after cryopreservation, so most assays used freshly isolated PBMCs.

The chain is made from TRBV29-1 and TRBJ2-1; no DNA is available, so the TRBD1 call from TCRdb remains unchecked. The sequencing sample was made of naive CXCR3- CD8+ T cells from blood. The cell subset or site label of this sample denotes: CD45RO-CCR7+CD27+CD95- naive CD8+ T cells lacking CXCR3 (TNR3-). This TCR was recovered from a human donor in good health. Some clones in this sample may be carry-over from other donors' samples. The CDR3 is CSVALRGSGSYNEQFF.